This T cell receptor beta chain was documented in a study of shared clonotypes between healthy human individuals. Study-wide results and limits: Owing to a small donor count, the genetic and exposure-history diversity represented was limited.

Several immunoSEQ plates held equal portions of the genomic DNA taken from each subset. TCRdb's copy holds only in-frame clones and misses some; the assay was immunoSEQ multiplex PCR. The sample lists millions of clones; approximately 95% were seen once. Splitting of CD4+ cells produced CD45RA+ naive and CD45RA-negative memory subsets. The CDR3 contains 16 residues. The germline V and J ends were trimmed by 0 bases and 5 bases, with 17 bases remaining between them. Germline assignment: CDR1 SGHRS and CDR2 YFSETQ. In regard to this clone: What it recognizes is unknown.

The origin of this receptor is a man aged 18 to 29 in good health. The rearrangement joins TRBV5-1 to TRBJ2-5; D ambiguous. The source material was naive CD4+ T cells sorted from blood. Subset: CD45RA+ positively selected. The CDR3 sequence: CASSLGNSRASETQYF. The CDR3 region has the DNA TGCGCCAGCAGCTTGGGTAACAGTCGAGCCTCGGAGACCCAGTACTTC.